Detailed here is one T cell receptor beta chain. The clone's antigen remains unknown. Qualities for individual bases were not recorded, and no much larger clone is one base off. What this sample's time point label stands for: cycle 4 day 1 (C4D1), after 6 weeks of nivolumab. Every trial patient had relapsed following autologous stem cell transplantation, and prior brentuximab vedotin exposure was what differed among cohorts A, B and C. The trial cohort comprised more than 55 patients with relapsed/refractory classical Hodgkin lymphoma whose best overall responses were complete response, partial response or progressive disease. In the multi-cohort phase II CheckMate 205 trial, trial patients received single-agent nivolumab. An independent review committee assessed best overall response using the 2007 International Working Group response criteria. Trial PBMCs were obtained immediately prior to nivolumab initiation (C1D1) and on therapy at cycle 2 day 1 and cycle 4 day 1. After peripheral blood was drawn into 8 mL Vacutainer Cell Preparation Tubes, PBMCs were isolated by centrifugation and then cryopreserved.

The data were taken from a study of PD-1 blockade in classical Hodgkin lymphoma (dated by TCRdb to 2018 to 2020). Concerning the study at large: Nivolumab dosing was 3 mg/kg intravenously every 2 weeks, continuing until either disease progression or unacceptable toxicity. To define a peripheral blood immune signature of response to PD-1 blockade in classical Hodgkin lymphoma, the study combined TCR beta sequencing with CyTOF.

The CDR3, cysteine through phenylalanine, is 16 amino acids long. The entry retains the CDR3 DNA only, 48 bases that are in frame from base 1. Broader findings and caveats from the paper: By C4D1, a significant rise was seen in CD4+ TCR diversity but not in CD8+ TCR diversity (p=0.0027 vs p=0.16), and the rise was most apparent among complete responders (p=0.02). The study was limited to a single clinical trial cohort, and causes of repertoire differences, possibly disease activity or prior therapy, remained undefined. Baseline TCR diversity was reported to be lower in newly diagnosed patients than in healthy donors, and even lower in relapsed/refractory patients. Trial patients achieving complete response had baseline diversity similar to newly diagnosed patients, whereas partial responders and progressors had significantly lower diversity. Lower diversity was seen in patients whose nivolumab began less than 1 year after ASCT, and these patients were left out of later analyses so that immune reconstitution would not confound the results.

Genomic DNA was isolated using the Qiagen DNeasy kit from unsorted PBMCs as well as from negatively selected CD4+ and CD8+ fractions. Amplification of TCR beta CDR3 regions was done by immunoSEQ multiplex PCR with primers that anneal to V and J segments. Amplification bias was minimized using a synthetic immune receptor repertoire, and residual bias was removed computationally after sequencing. Regarding the original processing steps: Repertoire diversity was quantified as the Shannon entropy index using custom Python scripts. The unsorted, CD4+ and CD8+ repertoires were each analyzed separately, with the exception of combined analyses, where CD4+ and CD8+ sequences were merged in silico. A clone was considered expanded if an increase in frequency of at least 2-fold after treatment relative to C1D1 was found, and a pseudocount of 0.5 was applied to clones undetected at baseline. Clones with 0 or 1 copy at C1D1 were defined as singleton clones, while clones with 2 or more copies were defined as non-singleton clones. Clones expanded in unsorted samples were assigned a CD4+, CD8+ or unknown annotation through matching of protein sequences in sorted samples from the same patient. Diversity changes from C1D1 to C4D1 were tested in paired samples using Wilcoxon tests. TCRdb took this table from immuneACCESS and kept in-frame rearrangements with V and J called. Such tables lack part of the clones; where checked against another copy, unresolved V genes explain under half of the gap, and the rest is unexplained. Clone size and the V and J calls come from that table; the DNA yielded D and trimming. Recorded for this sample are roughly 20,000 clones; 76% of them occurred a single time. Of the sample, around 20% is held by the ten largest clones.

The TCR was taken from a human donor with classical Hodgkin lymphoma. Here the sequenced sample was peripheral blood mononuclear cells (PBMCs), taken before the fourth cycle of nivolumab. The V and J segments used are TRBV21-1 and TRBJ2-4; the DNA was not used to check the table's D call, TRBD1. TRBV21-1 is assigned pseudogene status. CDR3 region: CASSKGTGEVKNIQYF. The DNA is as follows: TGTGCCAGCAGCAAAGGGACAGGGGAGGTCAAAAACATTCAGTACTTC.